This T cell receptor (beta chain) was sequenced for a study of blood T cells in healthy people across ages. Study results and caveats: Diversity was estimated from one million T cells, and these estimates were considered underestimates.

Primed by a sample-barcoded 5' primer and a J-beta primer mix, a second PCR proceeded for roughly 6 to 12 cycles. With 12 random nucleotides, a template-switch adaptor tagged each individual cDNA molecule. TCRdb re-called the 5' RACE reads through MiXCR, storing one row per CDR3 protein. This sample has approximately 1.5 million distinct CDR3 sequences, with roughly 43% found just once. Remarks on this clonotype: Its antigen is currently unknown.

The sequencing sample was made of blood. This TCR was sampled from a woman between 18 and 29 years old in good health.

The chain's CDR3 is CAITGEGGGHHTF. The CDR3 DNA reads TGTGCCATCACCGGGGAAGGGGGCGGACACCACACCTTC. The genes are TRBV10-3 and TRBJ1-2; TRBD1 matches at 7 bases. Looked up from germline, CDR1 is ENHRY and CDR2 is SYGVKD. The CDR3 extends over 13 amino acids. The V gene end was trimmed by 7 bases and the J gene end by 12 bases; junction bases not matched to a gene: 14.